A selection of T cell receptor beta chains follows, all from one sample in a study of blood T cell repertoires in COVID-19. Profiled with immunoSEQ multiplex PCR; TCRdb holds only in-frame clones, not every one. Of under 150,000 clones listed, about 88% are singletons. The specimen was peripheral blood. These receptors were collected from a man aged 55-75 years with COVID-19, enrolled during active disease. Both conserved end residues are part of each CDR3. The D gene is left open where the match is weak. Not every row has a clone size; where given, it reads once, few, many or a size class.

>NA|TRBJ2-7|TRBD2|TRBV11-2
CASSPRPGLPHYEQYF
TGTGCCAGCAGCCCCCGCCCGGGACTACCGCACTACGAGCAGTACTTC
>NA|TRBJ2-3|TRBD2|TRBV7-6
CASSLRVQGGLAGGDTQYF
TGTGCCAGCAGCTTGAGGGTACAGGGAGGGCTAGCGGGAGGAGATACGCAGTATTTT
>NA|TRBJ1-3|NA|TRBV5-1
CASSATGLSSGNTIYF
TGCGCCAGCAGCGCCACAGGCCTAAGCTCTGGAAACACCATATATTTT
>NA|TRBJ1-5|TRBD1|TRBV2
CASSGRTGSNQPQHF
TGTGCCAGCAGTGGACGGACAGGAAGCAATCAGCCCCAGCATTTT
>NA|TRBJ1-5|NA|TRBV18
CASSPSGGEEPQHF
TGTGCCAGCTCACCATCGGGAGGTGAGGAGCCCCAGCATTTT
>NA|TRBJ1-1|NA|TRBV28
CASSPTTDRGTEAFF
TGTGCCAGCAGTCCAACGACAGACCGGGGGACTGAAGCTTTCTTT
>NA|TRBJ2-7|TRBD1|TRBV5-5
CASSYSKGTGSSYEQYF
TGTGCCAGCAGCTACTCCAAGGGGACAGGGAGCTCCTACGAGCAGTACTTC
>once|TRBJ1-6|TRBD1|TRBV7-9
CASNTWTGGYNSPLHF
TGTGCCAGCAACACCTGGACAGGGGGCTATAATTCACCCCTCCACTTT
>NA|TRBJ2-5|NA|TRBV18
CASSSLGGETQYF
TGTGCCAGCTCGTCACTAGGAGGGGAGACCCAGTACTTC
>NA|TRBJ1-2|TRBD1|TRBV7-3
CASSRTGTGDGGYTF
TGTGCCAGCAGCCGAACCGGGACAGGGGACGGAGGCTACACCTTC
>NA|TRBJ2-1|NA|TRBV7-2
CASSSGTFTYNEQFF
TGTGCCAGCAGCTCCGGGACATTTACCTACAATGAGCAGTTCTTC
>NA|TRBJ2-3|TRBD1|TRBV9
CASSSGQGHADTQYF
TGTGCCAGCAGCTCGGGACAGGGTCACGCAGATACGCAGTATTTT
>NA|TRBJ2-7|NA|TRBV5-6
CASSLAGFAYEQYF
TGTGCCAGCAGCTTGGCAGGGTTCGCCTACGAGCAGTACTTC
>NA|TRBJ2-7|NA|TRBV10-1
CASSASFGSSYEQYF
TGCGCCAGCAGCGCCTCTTTCGGGAGCTCCTACGAGCAGTACTTC
>once|TRBJ2-3|NA|TRBV27
CASSLSADNQVYF
TGTGCCAGCAGTTTATCGGCGGACAACCAGGTGTATTTT